This TCR beta chain was sequenced in a study of tumor-infiltrating lymphocytes in localized non-small cell lung cancer. About the study: Some samples were collected after neoadjuvant chemotherapy; smokers, never-smokers and several histologies were included.

Overall study results and limits: Immunotypes IM1 and IM2 had similar TCR-derived T-cell fractions.

Per the germline V gene, CDR1 is SGHRS and CDR2 is YFSETQ. V shed 0 bases and J shed 1 base, with 16 bases lying between them. The CDR3 is made up of 17 amino acids. Some clones are missing from TCRdb's copy, which holds only in-frame ones; the method was immunoSEQ multiplex PCR. The sample includes around 7,000 clones, over 65% of them seen just once. On this clone: Its cognate antigen is unknown.

This chain connects TRBV5-1 to TRBJ1-2; a weak D match, TRBD1 (6 bases). Sequencing was done on a sample of uninvolved lung tissue not adjacent to the tumor. The sequence was collected from a human donor with non-small cell lung cancer. CDR3 region: CASSLGVWGQFNYGYTF. The CDR3 DNA follows: TGCGCCAGCAGCTTGGGAGTCTGGGGGCAGTTTAACTATGGCTACACCTTC.